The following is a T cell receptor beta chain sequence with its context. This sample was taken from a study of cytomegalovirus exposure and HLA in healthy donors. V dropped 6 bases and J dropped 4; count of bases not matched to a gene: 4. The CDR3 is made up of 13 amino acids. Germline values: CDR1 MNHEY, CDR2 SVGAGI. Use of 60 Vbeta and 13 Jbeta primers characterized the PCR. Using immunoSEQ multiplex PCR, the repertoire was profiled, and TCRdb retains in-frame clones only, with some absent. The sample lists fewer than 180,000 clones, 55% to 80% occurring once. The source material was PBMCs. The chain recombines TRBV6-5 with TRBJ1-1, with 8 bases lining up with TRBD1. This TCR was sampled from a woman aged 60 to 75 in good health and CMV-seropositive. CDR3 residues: CASRRQGTTEAFF. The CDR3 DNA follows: TGTGCCAGCAGGCGACAGGGGACCACTGAAGCTTTCTTT.